The 6 T cell receptor beta chains below come from one sample, sequenced in a study of T cell responses to AZD1222 COVID-19 vaccine (dated by TCRdb to the early 2020s). The intended sense of this specimen's time point label: baseline before first vaccination. Library preparation was by the immunoSEQ multiplex PCR assay. TCRdb limited this immuneACCESS table to in-frame rearrangements with V and J called. A share of clones is missing; checked studies link under half to unresolved V genes, and the rest is unexplained. Across this sample there are some 130,000 clones, with 70% to 90% seen only once. Clones ranked in the top ten supply more than 7.5% of the sample. The starting material was peripheral blood, obtained on day 0 of AZD1222 vaccination. The origin of the receptors is an adult in good health.

The chain uses TRBV5-5 and TRBJ1-4, with D perhaps TRBD1 (6 bases). Trimming left V 10 bases short and J 7 bases short, with 17 bases between. Germline V gene lookup returns CDR1 SGHKS and CDR2 YYEKEE (reference sequence). This CDR3 has 13 amino acids. CDR3 region: CASQRGRGEKLFF. CDR3 sequence (DNA): TGTGCCTCTCAACGGGGGCGGGGTGAAAAACTGTTTTTT.

The chain employs TRBV27 and TRBJ1-2; no clear D. Germline values: CDR1 MNHEY, CDR2 SMNVEV (reference sequence). Trimming stripped 3 bases from V and 4 bases from J, with 12 bases between. The CDR3 contains 14 residues. CDR3 protein: CASSLNSQTYGYTF. The CDR3 DNA sequence: TGTGCCAGCAGTTTGAACAGTCAAACCTATGGCTACACCTTC.

This clone was seen a single time. The chain couples TRBV19 to TRBJ1-1; D remains unclear. Deletions cut 3 bases from V and 5 bases from J, with 13 bases between. This CDR3 has 14 amino acids. Germline assignment: CDR1 LNHDA and CDR2 SQIVND (reference sequence). The CDR3 region is CASSIDWAGTEAFF. CDR3 bases: TGTGCCAGTAGTATCGACTGGGCTGGGACTGAAGCTTTCTTT.

The chain combines TRBV5-6 with TRBJ1-2, with D hard to call. Per germline, CDR1 SGHDT and CDR2 YYEEEE. The length of the CDR3 is 15 residues. The V end was cut by 1 base, the J end by 5 bases, with 15 bases between. The CDR3 protein is CASSLIPGGVYGYTF. CDR3 coding DNA: TGTGCCAGCAGCTTGATCCCCGGCGGGGTTTATGGCTACACCTTC.

This rearrangement joins TRBV6-5 to TRBJ1-3, with TRBD1 as a possible D gene (5 bases). Trimming pared 7 bases from V and 3 bases from J, leaving 13 bases between. This CDR3 has 14 residues. Germline CDR1 MNHEY, CDR2 SVGAGI. The CDR3 coding sequence is TGTGCCAGCACCAGAGCGGGGGTTGGAAACACCATATATTTT. Translating gives CASTRAGVGNTIYF.

The chain recombines TRBV19 with TRBJ2-7; D gene uncertain. From germline, CDR1 is LNHDA and CDR2 SQIVND (reference sequence). This CDR3 spans 13 amino acids. Trimming stripped 2 bases from V and 3 bases from J, with 8 bases between. In nucleotides, the CDR3 is TGTGCCAGTAGTATAAAACCCAACTACGAGCAGTACTTC. Its translation: CASSIKPNYEQYF.